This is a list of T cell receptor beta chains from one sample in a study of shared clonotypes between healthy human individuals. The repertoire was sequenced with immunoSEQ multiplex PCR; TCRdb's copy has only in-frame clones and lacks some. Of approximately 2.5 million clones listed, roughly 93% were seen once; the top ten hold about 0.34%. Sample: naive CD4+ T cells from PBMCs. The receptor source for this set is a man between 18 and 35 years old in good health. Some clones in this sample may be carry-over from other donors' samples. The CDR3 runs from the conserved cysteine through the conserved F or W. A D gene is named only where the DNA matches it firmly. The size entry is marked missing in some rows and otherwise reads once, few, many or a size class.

TGTGCCAGTAGTATAGCCCCCGGGACTAAAAACACCGGGGAGCTGTTTTTT | CASSIAPGTKNTGELFF | TRBJ2-2 | once | TRBD2 | TRBV19
TGCGCCAGCAGCCCCATGGGGGCGGGGAGCACAGATACGCAGTATTTT | CASSPMGAGSTDTQYF | TRBJ2-3 | - | - | TRBV5-1
TGCAGCGTTTTCGGGCGGGAGGGCCGGCGGAATGAGCAGTTCTTC | CSVFGREGRRNEQFF | TRBJ2-1 | - | TRBD2 | TRBV29-1
TGTGCCAGCAGTGAACAGGGACAGGGGGGTGGCTACACCTTC | CASSEQGQGGGYTF | TRBJ1-2 | - | TRBD1 | TRBV2
TGCGCCAGCAGCTTGGCTAGCGGGAGGATTAGAGATACGCAGTATTTT | CASSLASGRIRDTQYF | TRBJ2-3 | - | TRBD2 | TRBV5-1
TGTGCCAGCAGTGAGCGCTTCTATGGCTACACCTTC | CASSERFYGYTF | TRBJ1-2 | - | - | TRBV2
TGTGCCAGCAGCTTGAGACCCCAGGGCTCGAACACCAGGGAGCTGTTTTTT | CASSLRPQGSNTRELFF | TRBJ2-2 | - | - | TRBV5-4
TGTGCCAGCAGCCTCGGTCCCTGGGACACTGAAGCTTTCTTT | CASSLGPWDTEAFF | TRBJ1-1 | - | - | TRBV7-3
TGTGCCAGCAGCTCGTCTAGTGGGACTAGCGGGACCCAGTACTTC | CASSSSSGTSGTQYF | TRBJ2-5 | - | TRBD2 | TRBV7-3
TGTGCCAGCAGTTTAATCTCGAGGGCTGAAGCTTTCTTT | CASSLISRAEAFF | TRBJ1-1 | - | - | TRBV28
TGTGCCAGCAGCGTAGCGGGGTGGGAAACCAATGAGCAGTTCTTC | CASSVAGWETNEQFF | TRBJ2-1 | - | - | TRBV9
TGCGCCAGCAGCGCCGCCGGGCTGGGAAACACTGAAGCTTTCTTT | CASSAAGLGNTEAFF | TRBJ1-1 | - | - | TRBV5-1
TGCAGCGTTAATTCTGGTTGGACTGAAGCTTTCTTT | CSVNSGWTEAFF | TRBJ1-1 | few | - | TRBV29-1
TGCGCCAGCAGCCTCAGACAGGTCAACACTGAAGCTTTCTTT | CASSLRQVNTEAFF | TRBJ1-1 | once | - | TRBV5-1
TGTGCCAGCAGTGCGACGGGCCGCTACAATGAGCAGTTCTTC | CASSATGRYNEQFF | TRBJ2-1 | - | - | TRBV6-1
TGTGCCAGCAGCACAGGGAGGAGCGGGAGCGATACGCAGTATTTT | CASSTGRSGSDTQYF | TRBJ2-3 | - | TRBD2 | TRBV7-3
TGCGCCAGCAGCCCATCGGGCGGCAGCCCGAATGATCAGCCCCAGCATTTT | CASSPSGGSPNDQPQHF | TRBJ1-5 | few | - | TRBV4-1
TGTGCCAGCAGCAAAGGGACCGAAAAGAGCAATTCACCCCTCCACTTT | CASSKGTEKSNSPLHF | TRBJ1-6 | - | - | TRBV5-4
TGTGCCAGCAGCAAATCCCCTCGGACAGGGGTCGGCTACACCTTC | CASSKSPRTGVGYTF | TRBJ1-2 | - | - | TRBV21-1
TGTGCCAGCAGCCTCCTGGGGGTTTCTGGAGAAAAACTGTTTTTT | CASSLLGVSGEKLFF | TRBJ1-4 | - | - | TRBV14
TGTGCCAGCAGCCAAGGTCGACTTAACTATGGCTACACCTTC | CASSQGRLNYGYTF | TRBJ1-2 | - | - | TRBV4-2
TGCGCCAGCAGCCAAGATGCTTCGGGCCTAGGAAGCACCATATATTTT | CASSQDASGLGSTIYF | TRBJ1-3 | - | - | TRBV4-3
TGTGCCAGCAGCCACCCCCCGACAGGGGCGACCTACAATGAGCAGTTCTTC | CASSHPPTGATYNEQFF | TRBJ2-1 | - | TRBD1 | TRBV5-8
TGTGCCAGCTCACCACCCAGCGGCGAGACCCAGTACTTC | CASSPPSGETQYF | TRBJ2-5 | - | - | TRBV18
TGCAGCGTTGAAGGGGGGACTGACGCTTTCTTT | CSVEGGTDAFF | TRBJ1-1 | - | - | TRBV29-1
TGTGCCAGCAGCTTAGACAGGGAAAACATTCAGTACTTC | CASSLDRENIQYF | TRBJ2-4 | - | TRBD1 | TRBV7-3
TGTGCCACCAGCAGAGGGTCCTCCGGTCAGCATTTT | CATSRGSSGQHF | TRBJ1-5 | - | - | TRBV15
TGTGCCAGCAGCTTATCGGCGACAGACTATGGCTACACCTTC | CASSLSATDYGYTF | TRBJ1-2 | - | - | TRBV11-2
TGCAGTGCTAGAGATTTTGGTAGCGAGTACTTC | CSARDFGSEYF | TRBJ2-7 | - | - | TRBV20-1